This T cell receptor beta chain was sequenced during a study of metastatic and nonmetastatic thyroid tumors. Germline V gene sequence: CDR1 SGHVS, CDR2 FNYEAQ. The CDR3 spans 8 amino acids, including both terminal residues. Prior to thyroid surgery, none of the patients had received any treatment. In the study's own analysis: A classifier for distant metastasis in papillary thyroid cancer was constructed using CDR3 differences observed across clinicopathological groups. Using MiXCR, TCRdb reanalyzed the PCR reads. These V and J calls originate from TCRdb's pipeline instead of the authors' own analysis. The sample contains roughly 93,000 clones, roughly 13% of which appear only once. This clone was observed many times. The CDR3 does not close with the conserved phenylalanine or tryptophan, likely indicating a read error. The DNA is omitted, as the CDR3 cannot be located on it reliably, and the CDR3 follows TCRdb's listing.

The sequence came from a female donor with papillary thyroid cancer or a benign thyroid nodule (not recorded which). Some clones in this sample may be carry-over from other donors' samples. The sequencing sample was made of blood. The chain employs TRBV7-6 and TRBJ2-7; the table gives TRBD2 as D, unverified against the DNA. CDR3 loop: CASSLLAG.